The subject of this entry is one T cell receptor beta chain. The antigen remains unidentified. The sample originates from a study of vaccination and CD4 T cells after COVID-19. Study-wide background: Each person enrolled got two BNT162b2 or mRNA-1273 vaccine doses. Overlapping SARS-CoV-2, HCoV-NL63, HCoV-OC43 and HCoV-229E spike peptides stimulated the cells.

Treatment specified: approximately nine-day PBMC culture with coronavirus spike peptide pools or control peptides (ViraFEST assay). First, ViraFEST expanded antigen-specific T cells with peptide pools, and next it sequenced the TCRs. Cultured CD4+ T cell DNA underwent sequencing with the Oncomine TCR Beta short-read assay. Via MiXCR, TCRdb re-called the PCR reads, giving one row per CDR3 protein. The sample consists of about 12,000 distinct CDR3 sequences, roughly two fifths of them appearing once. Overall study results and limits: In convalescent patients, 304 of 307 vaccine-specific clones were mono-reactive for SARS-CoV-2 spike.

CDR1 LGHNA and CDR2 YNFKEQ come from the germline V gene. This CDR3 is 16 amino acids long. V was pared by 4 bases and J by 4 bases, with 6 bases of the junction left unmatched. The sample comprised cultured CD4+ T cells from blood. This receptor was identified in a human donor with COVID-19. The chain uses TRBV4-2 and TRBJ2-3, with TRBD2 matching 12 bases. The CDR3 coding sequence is TGTGCCAGCAGCCCGCCTTCTAGCGGGGGGGCAGATACGCAGTATTTT. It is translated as CASSPPSSGGADTQYF.